These 15 T cell receptor beta chains came from one sample sequenced in a study of blood T cell repertoires in COVID-19. This table comes from immunoSEQ multiplex PCR, and its TCRdb copy is limited to in-frame clones, with some not included. The sample includes 150,000 or so clones, around 87% of them seen just once. The sample taken for sequencing was peripheral blood. These receptors were obtained from a woman between 40 and 55 years old with acute or convalescent COVID-19.

The genes are TRBV30 and TRBJ2-4; D remains ambiguous. CDR1 and CDR2 (germline): GTSNPN, SVGIG (reference sequence). Trimming left V 2 bases short and J 2 bases short, with 10 bases between. The CDR3 runs to 14 residues. The chain's CDR3 is CAWSPSLSKNIQYF. Written as DNA, the CDR3 is TGTGCCTGGAGTCCTAGTCTATCCAAAAACATTCAGTACTTC.

The J gene is TRBJ1-2, the V gene TRBV3-1 (or the pseudogene TRBV3-2); no definite D call. CDR3 length equals 13 residues. Germline loops: CDR1 LGHDT, CDR2 YNNKEL (reference sequence). Trimming cost V 3 bases and J 6 bases, with 11 bases left between them. The CDR3 nucleotides read TGTGCCAGCAGCCAGAATCCGCGGAATGGCTACACCTTC. This codes for CASSQNPRNGYTF.

The chain employs TRBV27 and TRBJ1-5; 9 nucleotides agree with TRBD1. Germline CDR1 reads MNHEY; CDR2 reads SMNVEV (reference sequence). Trimming cost V 6 bases and J 6 bases; bases outside gene matches: 6. This CDR3 is built from 14 residues. DNA of the CDR3: TGTGCCAGCAGGGGACAGGGATTTAGTCAGCCCCAGCATTTT. Its protein is CASRGQGFSQPQHF.

The chain has TRBV19 and TRBJ2-4; the D gene is possibly TRBD1 (6 bases). Germline V lookup: CDR1 LNHDA, CDR2 SQIVND (reference sequence). V was clipped by 4 bases and J by 3 bases, with 19 bases between them. The CDR3 has 17 amino acids. CDR3 bases: TGTGCCAGTAGTACTGGGATCCGGGACAAAGGCAAAAACATTCAGTACTTC. Residues: CASSTGIRDKGKNIQYF.

The rearrangement links TRBV9 to TRBJ2-1; 10 bases agree with TRBD2. This CDR3 contains 14 residues. CDR1 is SGDLS and CDR2 is YYNGEE in the germline V gene. J gave up 10 bases and V 3 bases, and 7 bases lay outside the gene matches. The CDR3 loop reads CASSALAGLGEQFF. The CDR3, as DNA: TGTGCCAGCAGCGCACTAGCGGGGCTCGGGGAGCAGTTCTTC.

About this clone itself: One end of the junction fails to match germline, which may point to a read error. V usage is TRBV9 and J usage is TRBJ2-7; 10 bases agree with TRBD1. Germline V lookup: CDR1 SGDLS, CDR2 YYNGEE. The CDR3 runs 15 residues. CDR3 region: CASSVSGQGSSEQYF. For the CDR3, the DNA is TGTGCCAGCAGCGTATCGGGACAGGGGTCCTCCGAGCAGTACTTC.

The rearrangement links TRBV12-3 or TRBV12-4 to TRBJ2-7; 7 bases line up with TRBD1. V shed 8 bases and J 2 bases; nucleotides not matched to a gene: 6. The length of the CDR3 is 13 residues. The CDR3 bases are TGTGCCAGCGGAGACAGGGCTACCTACGAGCAGTACTTC. Protein product: CASGDRATYEQYF.

This chain links TRBV3-1 (or the pseudogene TRBV3-2) with TRBJ1-2; 8 bases agree with TRBD1. V was clipped by 2 bases and J by 4 bases; unmatched bases: 6. Germline V lookup: CDR1 LGHDT, CDR2 YNNKEL (reference sequence). This CDR3 has 15 amino acids. In DNA form, the CDR3 reads TGTGCCAGCAGCCAACACGACAGGGGAAGCTATGGCTACACCTTC. Its protein product is CASSQHDRGSYGYTF.

The V gene is TRBV9, the J gene TRBJ2-7; D is perhaps TRBD2 (5 bases). This CDR3 has 14 amino acids. Trimming stripped 0 bases from V and 2 bases from J, with 9 bases between. Germline V gene sequence: CDR1 SGDLS, CDR2 YYNGEE. The CDR3 DNA reads as TGTGCCAGCAGCGTAGCTGCGGGCCCCTACGAGCAGTACTTC. This gives the protein CASSVAAGPYEQYF.

This clone was seen only once. The rearrangement joins TRBV19 to TRBJ2-2, with D unclear. The CDR3 consists of 15 residues. Looked up from germline, CDR1 is LNHDA and CDR2 is SQIVND (reference sequence). V was pared by 3 bases and J by 1 base, with 9 bases between. The DNA of the CDR3 is TGTGCCAGTAGTATGTTATCTCTGAACACCGGGGAGCTGTTTTTT. This gives the protein CASSMLSLNTGELFF.

V and J are TRBV3-1 (or the pseudogene TRBV3-2) and TRBJ1-2, with 7 nucleotides matching TRBD1. CDR1 LGHDT and CDR2 YNNKEL come from the germline V gene (reference sequence). Unmatched junction bases numbered 8, after V lost 4 bases and J lost 3 bases. The CDR3 sequence is 15 residues long. This CDR3 reads CASSPPSDRYYGYTF. DNA of the CDR3: TGTGCCAGCAGCCCGCCGTCGGACAGGTACTATGGCTACACCTTC.

The chain recombines TRBV6-5 with TRBJ2-7; 9 nucleotides match TRBD2. Germline CDR1 and CDR2: MNHEY and SVGAGI. CDR3 length: 15 amino acids. Losses at the gene ends were 0 bases for V and 5 bases for J; bases not matched to a gene: 5. The CDR3 DNA is TGTGCCAGCAGTTACTCCGCGGGAGGGTTCCACGAGCAGTACTTC. This codes for CASSYSAGGFHEQYF.

This chain connects TRBV29-1 to TRBJ2-5, with D maybe TRBD1 (5 bases). V lost 6 bases and J 5 bases, leaving 19 bases between the germline ends. CDR3 size: 14 residues. The germline V gene has CDR1 SQVTM and CDR2 ANQGSEA. The CDR3 DNA sequence: TGCAGCGTCGCTTATGACAGCTTTGGGGAGACCCAGTACTTC. Protein sequence: CSVAYDSFGETQYF. The full variable domain, completed using reference TRBV29-1 and TRBJ2-5, is SAVISQKPSRDICQRGTSLTIQCQVDSQVTMMFWYRQQPGQSLTLIATANQGSEATYESGFVIDKFPISRPNLTFSTLTVSNMSPEDSSIYLCSVAYDSFGETQYFGPGTRLLVL.

This clone was detected a few times. This chain connects TRBV2 to TRBJ1-6; 10 bases align to TRBD1. V shed 1 base and J 10 bases; nucleotides not matched to a gene: 4. Germline V CDR1 and CDR2: SNHLY, FYNNEI. The CDR3 loop spans 15 amino acids. The chain's CDR3 is CASSEVGQGWSPLHF. CDR3 bases: TGTGCCAGCAGTGAAGTGGGACAGGGGTGGTCACCCCTCCACTTT.

V gene TRBV7-2 combines with J gene TRBJ2-2; 7 bases line up with TRBD2. Germline V gene data show CDR1 as SGHTA and CDR2 as FQGNSA. This CDR3 is 16 amino acids long. V trimming: 0 bases; J trimming: 5 bases; junction bases outside the gene matches: 6. The CDR3 DNA reads TGTGCCAGCAGCTTAGCTAGCGGGTTGCGGACCGGGGAGCTGTTTTTT. Amino acids: CASSLASGLRTGELFF.